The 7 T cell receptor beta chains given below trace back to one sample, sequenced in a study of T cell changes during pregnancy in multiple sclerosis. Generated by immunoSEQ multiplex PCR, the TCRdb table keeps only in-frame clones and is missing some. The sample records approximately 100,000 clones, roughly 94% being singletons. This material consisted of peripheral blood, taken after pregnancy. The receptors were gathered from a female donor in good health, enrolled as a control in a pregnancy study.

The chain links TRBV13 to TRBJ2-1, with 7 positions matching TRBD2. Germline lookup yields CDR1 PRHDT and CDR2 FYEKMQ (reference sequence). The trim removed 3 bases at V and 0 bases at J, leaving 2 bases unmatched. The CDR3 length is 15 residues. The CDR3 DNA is TGTGCCAGCAGCTTCAGCGGGATCTCCTACAATGAGCAGTTCTTC. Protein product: CASSFSGISYNEQFF.

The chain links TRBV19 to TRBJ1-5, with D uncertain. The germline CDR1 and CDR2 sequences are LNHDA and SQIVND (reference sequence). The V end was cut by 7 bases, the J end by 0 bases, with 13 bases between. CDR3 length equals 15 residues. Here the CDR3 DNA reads TGTGCCAGTAATTTTCACACTACTAGCAATCAGCCCCAGCATTTT. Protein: CASNFHTTSNQPQHF.

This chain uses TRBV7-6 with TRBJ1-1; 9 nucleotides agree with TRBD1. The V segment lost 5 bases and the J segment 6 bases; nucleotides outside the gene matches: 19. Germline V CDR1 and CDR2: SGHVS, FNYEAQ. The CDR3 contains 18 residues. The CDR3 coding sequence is TGTGCCAGCAGCCCCCCCCCTTGGAGGGACAGGGTCTCCGCTGAAGCTTTCTTT. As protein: CASSPPPWRDRVSAEAFF.

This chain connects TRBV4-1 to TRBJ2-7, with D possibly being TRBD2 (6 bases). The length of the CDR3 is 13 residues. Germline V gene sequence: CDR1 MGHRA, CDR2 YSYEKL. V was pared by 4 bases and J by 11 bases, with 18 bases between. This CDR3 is CASSLDRGTWEYF. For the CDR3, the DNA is TGCGCCAGCAGCCTCGACCGGGGGACTTGGGAGTACTTC.

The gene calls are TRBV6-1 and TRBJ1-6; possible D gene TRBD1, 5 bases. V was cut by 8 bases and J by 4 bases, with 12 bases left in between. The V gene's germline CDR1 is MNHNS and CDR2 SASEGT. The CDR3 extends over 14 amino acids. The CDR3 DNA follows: TGTGCCAGCGGGGCAGCAACGTATAATTCACCCCTCCACTTT. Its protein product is CASGAATYNSPLHF.

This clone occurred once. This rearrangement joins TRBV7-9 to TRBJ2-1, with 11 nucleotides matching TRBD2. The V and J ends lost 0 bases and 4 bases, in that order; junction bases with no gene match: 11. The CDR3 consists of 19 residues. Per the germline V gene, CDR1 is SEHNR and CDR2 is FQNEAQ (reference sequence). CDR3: CASSLAGTSGPIIYNEQFF. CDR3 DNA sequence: TGTGCCAGCAGCTTAGCGGGGACTAGCGGACCCATTATATACAATGAGCAGTTCTTC.

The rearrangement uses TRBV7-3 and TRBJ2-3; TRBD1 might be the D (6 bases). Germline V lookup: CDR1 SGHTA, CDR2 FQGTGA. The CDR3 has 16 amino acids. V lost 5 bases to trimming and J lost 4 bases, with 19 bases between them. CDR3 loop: CASSLGTGQGPDTQYF. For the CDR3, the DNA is TGTGCCAGCAGCCTTGGAACGGGACAAGGCCCAGATACGCAGTATTTT.